Listed below are T cell receptor beta chains from one sample, sequenced in a study of T cell repertoires in cytomegalovirus infection. TCRdb re-called the reads with MiXCR, one entry per CDR3 protein. Here the sample spans some 590,000 distinct CDR3 sequences, 40% being singletons. Their recognized antigens are unknown. Source: cultured PBMCs, taken from culture after CMV antigen stimulation. These receptors came from a human donor in good health (CMV status not recorded). Some clones in this sample may be carry-over from other donors' samples. CDR3s include the opening cysteine and the closing phenylalanine or tryptophan. Each record gives: D gene, J gene, clone size, V gene, CDR3 protein, CDR3 DNA. The D gene is left open where the match is weak. Clone size is stated in some rows and not others, as once, few, many or a class when expanded.

. TRBJ2-1 . TRBV20-1 CSAEKGRSSYNEQFF TGCAGTGCCGAGAAGGGGCGGAGCTCCTACAATGAGCAGTTCTTC
. TRBJ1-5 . TRBV19 CASSDRQAHMPQHF TGTGCCAGTAGCGACCGACAGGCCCATATGCCCCAGCATTTT
TRBD2 TRBJ2-5 . TRBV24-1 CATSDRTRGEETQYF TGTGCCACCAGTGACCGGACTAGGGGAGAAGAGACCCAGTACTTC
TRBD2 TRBJ2-5 . TRBV11-2 CASSYSGGLGETQYF TGTGCCAGCAGCTATAGCGGGGGGCTGGGAGAGACCCAGTACTTC
. TRBJ2-5 . TRBV12-5 CASGSRETQYF TGTGCTAGTGGTTCCAGAGAGACCCAGTACTTC
TRBD2 TRBJ2-3 . TRBV12-3/TRBV12-4 CASSKGPGLAGGPRTDTQYF TGTGCCAGCAGCAAGGGACCCGGGCTAGCGGGAGGTCCGAGGACAGATACGCAGTATTTT
. TRBJ1-5 . TRBV4-1 CASSQAQFQWGHGSNQPQHF TGCGCCAGCAGCCAAGCGCAATTCCAGTGGGGGCATGGAAGCAATCAGCCCCAGCATTTT
. TRBJ1-2 . TRBV7-6 CASSDIGDGGYTF TGTGCCAGCAGCGATATTGGGGACGGTGGCTACACCTTC
TRBD1 TRBJ2-7 few TRBV6-2/TRBV6-3 CASSYPTGLSYEQYF TGTGCCAGCAGTTACCCGACAGGGTTGTCCTACGAGCAGTACTTC
. TRBJ2-7 . TRBV28 CASSSSQTEQYF TGTGCCAGCAGTTCCTCCCAAACCGAGCAGTACTTC
TRBD2 TRBJ2-2 . TRBV4-1 CASSPRLAGASGELFF TGCGCCAGCAGCCCTCGACTAGCGGGAGCGTCCGGGGAGCTGTTTTTT
. TRBJ2-6 . TRBV7-8 CASSLARDGSGANVLTF TGTGCCAGCAGCTTAGCCCGTGACGGCTCTGGGGCCAACGTCCTGACTTTC
. TRBJ1-3 . TRBV4-1 CASSHLGSGNTIYF TGCGCCAGCAGCCATCTTGGGTCTGGAAACACCATATATTTT
. TRBJ2-5 few TRBV7-6 CASSLARMETQYF TGTGCCAGCAGCTTAGCCAGAATGGAGACCCAGTACTTC
TRBD2 TRBJ2-1 once TRBV29-1 CSVDPVAGALNGNEQFF TGCAGCGTTGATCCCGTAGCGGGAGCTCTGAACGGGAATGAGCAGTTCTTC
. TRBJ1-4 . TRBV7-9 CASSPGEDPEKLFF TGTGCCAGCAGCCCTGGGGAGGACCCTGAAAAACTGTTTTTT
. TRBJ2-1 . TRBV7-2 CASSLNPHGGNEQFF TGTGCCAGCAGCTTAAATCCGCATGGAGGGAATGAGCAGTTCTTC
. TRBJ1-4 . TRBV7-9 CASSLQTTNEKLFF TGTGCCAGCAGCTTACAAACAACTAATGAAAAACTGTTTTTT
TRBD2 TRBJ2-7 . TRBV20-1 CSARELSGNSYEQYF TGCAGTGCTAGAGAGTTAAGCGGGAACTCCTACGAGCAGTACTTC
TRBD1 TRBJ2-7 . TRBV5-4 CASSFTGGGDEQYF TGTGCCAGCAGCTTTACAGGGGGCGGCGACGAGCAGTACTTC
TRBD2 TRBJ2-2 few TRBV11-2 CASSRIAGGTGELFF TGTGCCAGCAGCCGCATAGCGGGAGGCACCGGGGAGCTGTTTTTT
. TRBJ1-1 . TRBV12-3/TRBV12-4 CASTGLKLEAFF TGTGCCAGCACAGGGCTGAAGCTTGAAGCTTTCTTT
. TRBJ2-1 few TRBV12-3/TRBV12-4 CASSLQRAAHNEQFF TGTGCCAGCAGCCTACAGCGGGCGGCCCACAATGAGCAGTTCTTC
. TRBJ1-2 . TRBV12-3/TRBV12-4 CASTFGSGSTNYGYTF TGTGCCAGCACCTTCGGAAGTGGGTCCACTAACTATGGCTACACCTTC
. TRBJ1-5 . TRBV11-2 CASSLDRSQPQHF TGTGCCAGCAGCTTAGACCGGAGTCAGCCCCAGCATTTT
TRBD2 TRBJ2-3 . TRBV7-2 CASGGGVAVTDTQYF TGTGCCAGCGGGGGGGGAGTTGCTGTGACAGATACGCAGTATTTT
. TRBJ2-3 few TRBV4-1 CASSQVSGATADTQYF TGCGCCAGCAGCCAAGTGTCGGGCGCCACCGCCGATACGCAGTATTTT
. TRBJ2-7 . TRBV7-4 CASSLDKDARAYEQYF TGTGCCAGCAGCTTAGATAAGGACGCCAGAGCCTACGAGCAGTACTTC
TRBD1 TRBJ2-2 . TRBV19 CASADRAAGKLFF TGTGCCAGTGCGGACAGGGCGGCAGGGAAGCTGTTTTTT
TRBD2 TRBJ2-2 . TRBV20-1 CSASSGGTAGELFF TGCAGTGCTTCTAGCGGGGGGACGGCCGGGGAGCTGTTTTTT
. TRBJ2-3 . TRBV28 CASSVQAGTQYF TGTGCCAGCAGTGTACAGGCAGGTACGCAGTATTTT
. TRBJ2-3 once TRBV5-6 CASSTLPGLTDTQYF TGTGCCAGCAGCACCCTCCCGGGGCTCACAGATACGCAGTATTTT
TRBD2 TRBJ2-1 few TRBV10-3 CAISERTSGTLTYNEQFF TGTGCCATCAGTGAGCGGACTAGCGGGACGCTAACCTACAATGAGCAGTTCTTC
TRBD2 TRBJ2-5 . TRBV20-1 CSASPSGRSAETQYF TGCAGTGCTAGTCCTAGCGGGCGATCGGCAGAGACCCAGTACTTC
. TRBJ2-1 . TRBV6-2/TRBV6-3 CASARYSYNEQFF TGTGCCAGCGCCCGCTACTCCTACAATGAGCAGTTCTTC
. TRBJ1-3 . TRBV7-9 CASSLVAQGTGNTIYF TGTGCCAGCAGCTTAGTGGCGCAGGGCACTGGAAACACCATATATTTT
TRBD1 TRBJ2-7 few TRBV7-6 CASSLRDRGIDPTRSYEQYF TGTGCCAGCAGCTTACGGGACAGGGGTATAGACCCCACTAGGTCCTACGAGCAGTACTTC
TRBD2 TRBJ2-7 . TRBV6-5 CASSYSSGISYEQYF TGTGCCAGCAGTTACTCTAGCGGGATCTCCTACGAGCAGTACTTC
. TRBJ1-5 . TRBV27 CASTPLSAGWMGQPQHF TGTGCCAGCACCCCCCTGTCGGCAGGGTGGATGGGTCAGCCCCAGCATTTT
. TRBJ2-3 few TRBV6-1 CASSEAAEALGDTQYF TGTGCCAGCAGTGAAGCAGCGGAGGCCCTTGGGGATACGCAGTATTTT
. TRBJ2-5 few TRBV20-1 CSARKGRETQYF TGCAGTGCTAGGAAAGGTCGGGAGACCCAGTACTTC
TRBD2 TRBJ2-1 . TRBV4-1 CASSQGASGYNEQFF TGCGCCAGCAGCCAAGGGGCTAGCGGTTACAATGAGCAGTTCTTC
TRBD1 TRBJ2-5 . TRBV2 CASSATGITETQYF TGTGCCAGCAGTGCGACAGGGATCACAGAGACCCAGTACTTC
. TRBJ2-3 few TRBV7-2 CASSRSDTQYF TGTGCCAGCAGCCGTTCAGATACGCAGTATTTT